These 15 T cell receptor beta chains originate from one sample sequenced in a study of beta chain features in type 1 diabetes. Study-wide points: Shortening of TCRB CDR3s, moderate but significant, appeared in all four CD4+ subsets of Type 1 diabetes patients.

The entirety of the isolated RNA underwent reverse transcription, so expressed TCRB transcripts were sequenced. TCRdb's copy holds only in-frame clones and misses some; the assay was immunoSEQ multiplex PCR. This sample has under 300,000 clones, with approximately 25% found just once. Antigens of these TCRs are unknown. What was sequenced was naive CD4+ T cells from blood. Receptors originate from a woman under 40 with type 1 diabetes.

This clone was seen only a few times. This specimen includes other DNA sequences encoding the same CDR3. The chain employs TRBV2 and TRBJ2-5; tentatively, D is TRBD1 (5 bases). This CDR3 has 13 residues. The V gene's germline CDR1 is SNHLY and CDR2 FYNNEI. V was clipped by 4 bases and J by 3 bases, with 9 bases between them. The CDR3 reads CASSGQGKETQYF. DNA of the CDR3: TGTGCCAGCAGTGGCCAGGGTAAAGAGACCCAGTACTTC.

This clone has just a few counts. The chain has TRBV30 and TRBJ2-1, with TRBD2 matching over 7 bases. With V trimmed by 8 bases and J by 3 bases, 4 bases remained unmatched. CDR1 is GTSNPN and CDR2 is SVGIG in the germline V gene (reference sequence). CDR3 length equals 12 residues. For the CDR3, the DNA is TGTGCCGGTGGGACTAACTACAATGAGCAGTTCTTC. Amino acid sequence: CAGGTNYNEQFF.

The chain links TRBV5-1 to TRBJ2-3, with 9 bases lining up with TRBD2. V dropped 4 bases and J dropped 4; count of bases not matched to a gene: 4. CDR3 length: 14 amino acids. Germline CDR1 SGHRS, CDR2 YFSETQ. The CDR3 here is CASSTGLAPDTQYF. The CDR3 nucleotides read TGCGCCAGCAGCACGGGACTAGCACCAGATACGCAGTATTTT.

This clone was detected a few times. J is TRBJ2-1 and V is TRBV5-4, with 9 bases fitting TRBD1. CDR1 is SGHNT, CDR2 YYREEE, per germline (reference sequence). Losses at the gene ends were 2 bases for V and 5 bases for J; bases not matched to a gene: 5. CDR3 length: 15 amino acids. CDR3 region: CASSFDRGIDNEQFF. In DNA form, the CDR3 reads TGTGCCAGCAGCTTTGACAGGGGGATCGACAATGAGCAGTTCTTC.

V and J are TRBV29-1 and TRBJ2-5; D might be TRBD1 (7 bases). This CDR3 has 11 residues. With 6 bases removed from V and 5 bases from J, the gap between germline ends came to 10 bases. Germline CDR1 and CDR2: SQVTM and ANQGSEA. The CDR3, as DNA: TGCAGCGTATCAGGGGGGGAGACCCAGTACTTC. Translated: CSVSGGETQYF.

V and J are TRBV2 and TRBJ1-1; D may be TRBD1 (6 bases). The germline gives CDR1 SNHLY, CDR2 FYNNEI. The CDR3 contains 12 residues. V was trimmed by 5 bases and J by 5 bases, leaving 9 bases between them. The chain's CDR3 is CASSIRGTEAFF. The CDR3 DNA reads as TGTGCCAGCAGTATCAGGGGTACTGAAGCTTTCTTT.

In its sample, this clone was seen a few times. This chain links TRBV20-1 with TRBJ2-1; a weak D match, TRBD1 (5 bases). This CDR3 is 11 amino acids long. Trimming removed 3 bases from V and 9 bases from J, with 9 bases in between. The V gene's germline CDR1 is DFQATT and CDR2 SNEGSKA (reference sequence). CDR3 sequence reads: CSASRRGEQFF. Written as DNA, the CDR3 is TGCAGTGCTAGCAGAAGGGGTGAGCAGTTCTTC.

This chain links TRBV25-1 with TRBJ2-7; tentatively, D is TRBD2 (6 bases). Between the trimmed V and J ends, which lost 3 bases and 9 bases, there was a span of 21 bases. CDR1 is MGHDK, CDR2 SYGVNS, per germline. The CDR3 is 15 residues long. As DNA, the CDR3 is TGTGCCAGCAGTGAGCCCCGCGGACGGGAGTTTGGGCAGTACTTC. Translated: CASSEPRGREFGQYF.

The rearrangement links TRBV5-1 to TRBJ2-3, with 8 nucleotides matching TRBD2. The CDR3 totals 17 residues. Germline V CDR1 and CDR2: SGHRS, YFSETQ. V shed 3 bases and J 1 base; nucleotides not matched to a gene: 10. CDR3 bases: TGCGCCAGCAGCTGGGGGATCGCAGCGGGAGGCACAGATACGCAGTATTTT. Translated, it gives CASSWGIAAGGTDTQYF.

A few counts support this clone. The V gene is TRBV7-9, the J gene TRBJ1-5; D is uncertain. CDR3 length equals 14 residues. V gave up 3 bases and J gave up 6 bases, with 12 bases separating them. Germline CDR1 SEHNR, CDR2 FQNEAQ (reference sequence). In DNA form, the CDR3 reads TGTGCCAGCAGCTTTCCGGGAATTCGTCAGCCCCAGCATTTT. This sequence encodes CASSFPGIRQPQHF.

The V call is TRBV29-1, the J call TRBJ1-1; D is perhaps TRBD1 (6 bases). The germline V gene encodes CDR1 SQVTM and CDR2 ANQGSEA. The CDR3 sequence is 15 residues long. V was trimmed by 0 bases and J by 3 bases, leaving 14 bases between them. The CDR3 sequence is CSVEDGGGSDTEAFF. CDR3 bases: TGCAGCGTTGAAGATGGGGGGGGCTCTGACACTGAAGCTTTCTTT.

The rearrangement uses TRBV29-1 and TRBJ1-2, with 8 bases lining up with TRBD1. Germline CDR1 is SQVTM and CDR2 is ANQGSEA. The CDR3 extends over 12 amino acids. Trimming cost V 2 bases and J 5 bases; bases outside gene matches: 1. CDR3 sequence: CSVERQGYGYTF. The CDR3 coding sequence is TGCAGCGTTGAACGACAGGGGTATGGCTACACCTTC.

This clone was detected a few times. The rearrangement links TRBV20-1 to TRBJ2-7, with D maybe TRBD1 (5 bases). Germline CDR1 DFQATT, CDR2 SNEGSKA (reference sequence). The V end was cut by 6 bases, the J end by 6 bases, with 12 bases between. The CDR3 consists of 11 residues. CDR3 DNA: TGCAGTGCCCTAGGCGACAGCGAGCAGTACTTC. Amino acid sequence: CSALGDSEQYF.

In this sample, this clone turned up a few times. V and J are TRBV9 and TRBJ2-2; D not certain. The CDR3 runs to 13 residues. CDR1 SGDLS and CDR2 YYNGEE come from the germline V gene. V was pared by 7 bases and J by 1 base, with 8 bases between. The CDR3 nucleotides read TGTGCCAGCGGGCCAGTGAACACCGGGGAGCTGTTTTTT. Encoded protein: CASGPVNTGELFF.

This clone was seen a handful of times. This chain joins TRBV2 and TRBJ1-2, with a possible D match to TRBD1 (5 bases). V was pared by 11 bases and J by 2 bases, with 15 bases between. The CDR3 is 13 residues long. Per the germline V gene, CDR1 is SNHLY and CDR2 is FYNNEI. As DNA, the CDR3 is TGTGCCGAACGGGACGGGGGGAACTATGGCTACACCTTC. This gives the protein CAERDGGNYGYTF.